Presented here are 2 T cell receptor beta chains from one specimen sequenced in a study of response to subunit inactivated influenza vaccine. TCRdb re-called the RT-PCR reads through MiXCR, storing one row per CDR3 protein. Of almost 250,000 distinct CDR3 sequences listed, 12% are singletons. The starting material was non-naive T cells sorted from PBMCs, obtained 14 to 15 days before vaccination. These receptor sequences come from a man aged 50-60 years who received an inactivated influenza vaccine.

Relative to its sample, this clonotype is medium-sized (0.01 to 0.1%). The genes are TRBV14 and TRBJ2-1, with D uncertain. Germline V CDR1 and CDR2: SGHDN, FVKESK. The germline V and J ends were trimmed by 4 bases and 7 bases, with 5 bases remaining between them. The CDR3 is made up of 11 amino acids. The CDR3 is CASSRYNEQFF. In nucleotides, the CDR3 is TGTGCCAGCAGCCGATATAATGAGCAGTTCTTC.

This clonotype was seen at least ten times. CDR3: CASSYGTSAHNEQFF. Here the CDR3 DNA reads TGTGCCAGCAGTTACGGGACTAGCGCGCACAATGAGCAGTTCTTC. V usage is TRBV6-2 or TRBV6-3 and J usage is TRBJ2-1; TRBD2 aligns across 10 bases. The CDR3 is made up of 15 amino acids. After removal of 2 bases from V and 5 bases from J, the junction contained 3 bases not matched to a gene. CDR1 MNHEY and CDR2 SVGEGT come from the germline V gene.